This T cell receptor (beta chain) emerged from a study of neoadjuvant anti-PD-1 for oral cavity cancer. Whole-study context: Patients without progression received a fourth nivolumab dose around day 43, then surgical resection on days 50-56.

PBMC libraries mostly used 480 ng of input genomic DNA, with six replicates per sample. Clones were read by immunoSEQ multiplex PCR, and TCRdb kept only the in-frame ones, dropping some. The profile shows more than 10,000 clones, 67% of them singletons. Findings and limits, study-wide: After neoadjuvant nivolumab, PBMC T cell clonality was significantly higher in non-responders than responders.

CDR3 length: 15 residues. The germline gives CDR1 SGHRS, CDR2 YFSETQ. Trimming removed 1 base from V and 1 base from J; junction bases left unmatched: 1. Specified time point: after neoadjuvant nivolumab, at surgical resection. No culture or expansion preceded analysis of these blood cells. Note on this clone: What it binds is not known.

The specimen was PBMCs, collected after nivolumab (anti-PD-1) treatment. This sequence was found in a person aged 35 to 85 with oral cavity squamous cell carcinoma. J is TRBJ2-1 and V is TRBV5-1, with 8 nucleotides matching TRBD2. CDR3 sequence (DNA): TGCGCCAGCAGCTTGTCGGGAGGGTCCTACAATGAGCAGTTCTTC. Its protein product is CASSLSGGSYNEQFF.